This passage covers 10 T cell receptor beta chains from one sample sequenced in a study of cytomegalovirus exposure and HLA in healthy donors. PCR involved 60 Vbeta and 13 Jbeta primers. Using immunoSEQ multiplex PCR, the repertoire was profiled, and TCRdb retains in-frame clones only, with some absent. This sample has about 170,000 clones, with 75% to 90% found just once. Sequencing was performed on PBMCs. The receptors come from a woman aged 45-65 years in good health and CMV-seropositive.

The V and J genes are TRBV10-3 and TRBJ2-3, with TRBD2 identical over 8 bases. Trimming at V came to 6 bases and at J to 0 bases, leaving 20 bases not matched to a gene. Germline V lookup: CDR1 ENHRY, CDR2 SYGVKD. This CDR3 contains 20 residues. The DNA of the CDR3 is TGTGCCATCAGCGTAGAGAGGGGGGAGCGGGAGATCGTTAGCACAGATACGCAGTATTTT. Translation: CAISVERGEREIVSTDTQYF.

V gene TRBV7-2 combines with J gene TRBJ2-5, with TRBD1 identical over 7 bases. The J call is uncertain, as TRBJ2-7 better fits the DNA end. This CDR3 is 15 amino acids long. Per the germline V gene, CDR1 is SGHTA and CDR2 is FQGNSA. The CDR3 is CASSHGTARNYEQYF. CDR3 DNA sequence: TGTGCCAGCAGCCACGGGACAGCGAGGAATTACGAGCAGTACTTC.

The chain links TRBV29-1 to TRBJ2-3, with 9 bases fitting TRBD2. V lost 4 bases and J lost 2; bases outside the gene matches: 7. The length of the CDR3 is 15 residues. Germline CDR1 is SQVTM and CDR2 is ANQGSEA. CDR3 sequence: CSVGGTSRNTDTQYF. The CDR3 coding sequence is TGCAGCGTTGGTGGGACTAGCAGAAACACAGATACGCAGTATTTT.

This chain connects TRBV10-1 to TRBJ2-2; the match to TRBD1 covers 9 bases. V lost 7 bases and J lost 7; bases outside the gene matches: 7. CDR1 is WNHNN and CDR2 is SYGVQD in the germline V gene (reference sequence). The length of the CDR3 is 14 residues. CDR3 sequence reads: CASMGQGLFGELFF. DNA for the CDR3: TGCGCCAGCATGGGACAGGGATTGTTCGGGGAGCTGTTTTTT.

The chain carries TRBV30 and TRBJ1-1, with D maybe TRBD1 (6 bases). CDR3 size: 13 residues. Germline CDR1 and CDR2: GTSNPN and SVGIG (reference sequence). Trimming took 6 bases from V and 0 from J, leaving 11 bases between them. The DNA of the CDR3 is TGTGCCTGCCAGGGGTACTTGAACACTGAAGCTTTCTTT. Translation gives CACQGYLNTEAFF.

This sequence joins TRBV10-3 and TRBJ1-2, with D possibly matching TRBD1 (5 bases). V shed 1 base and J shed 5 bases, with 23 bases lying between them. Germline V CDR1 and CDR2: ENHRY, SYGVKD. The CDR3 is made up of 18 amino acids. The CDR3: CAISEWGGDSSSGYGYTF. The CDR3 bases are TGTGCCATCAGTGAGTGGGGGGGAGACAGCTCCTCTGGGTATGGCTACACCTTC.

This clone was counted only a few times. The same CDR3 is also encoded by other DNA sequences in this sample. V is TRBV5-1 and J is TRBJ2-1, with D maybe TRBD2 (6 bases). Germline CDR1 and CDR2: SGHRS and YFSETQ. This CDR3 comprises 15 residues. The V gene lost 3 bases and the J gene lost 1 base, with 11 bases spanning the gap. Here the CDR3 reads CASSYSGSSYNEQFF. In DNA, the CDR3 is TGCGCCAGCAGCTACAGCGGGTCATCCTACAATGAGCAGTTCTTC.

The chain has TRBV5-1 and TRBJ2-7, with D possibly matching TRBD1 (7 bases). This CDR3 has 14 amino acids. Germline V lookup: CDR1 SGHRS, CDR2 YFSETQ. V was trimmed by 5 bases and J by 2 bases, leaving 14 bases between them. CDR3 sequence reads: CASSQGGGAYEQYF. In DNA, the CDR3 is TGCGCCAGCAGTCAAGGAGGGGGCGCCTACGAGCAGTACTTC. The whole variable domain, filled in from reference TRBV5-1 and TRBJ2-7, reads KAGVTQTPRYLIKTRGQQVTLSCSPISGHRSVSWYQQTPGQGLQFLFEYFSETQRNKGNFPGRFSGRQFSNSRSEMNVSTLELGDSALYLCASSQGGGAYEQYFGPGTRLTVT.

This chain connects TRBV5-1 to TRBJ2-2; TRBD1 agrees at 10 bases. Germline lookup yields CDR1 SGHRS and CDR2 YFSETQ. This CDR3 contains 16 residues. J gave up 5 bases and V 4 bases, and 8 bases lay outside the gene matches. The chain's CDR3 is CASSESTGGLTGELFF. CDR3 coding DNA: TGCGCCAGCAGCGAATCGACAGGGGGCCTTACCGGGGAGCTGTTTTTT. The full variable domain, with the rest looked up from reference TRBV5-1 and TRBJ2-2, is KAGVTQTPRYLIKTRGQQVTLSCSPISGHRSVSWYQQTPGQGLQFLFEYFSETQRNKGNFPGRFSGRQFSNSRSEMNVSTLELGDSALYLCASSESTGGLTGELFFGEGSRLTVL.

This chain uses TRBV18 with TRBJ2-3, with 10 nucleotides matching TRBD1. The CDR3 has 15 residues. The germline CDR1 and CDR2 sequences are KGHSH and LQKENI. J gave up 5 bases and V 3 bases, and 5 bases lay outside the gene matches. The CDR3 DNA reads TGTGCCAGCTCACCGGGACAGGGGAGGGAAGATACGCAGTATTTT. Translated, it gives CASSPGQGREDTQYF.